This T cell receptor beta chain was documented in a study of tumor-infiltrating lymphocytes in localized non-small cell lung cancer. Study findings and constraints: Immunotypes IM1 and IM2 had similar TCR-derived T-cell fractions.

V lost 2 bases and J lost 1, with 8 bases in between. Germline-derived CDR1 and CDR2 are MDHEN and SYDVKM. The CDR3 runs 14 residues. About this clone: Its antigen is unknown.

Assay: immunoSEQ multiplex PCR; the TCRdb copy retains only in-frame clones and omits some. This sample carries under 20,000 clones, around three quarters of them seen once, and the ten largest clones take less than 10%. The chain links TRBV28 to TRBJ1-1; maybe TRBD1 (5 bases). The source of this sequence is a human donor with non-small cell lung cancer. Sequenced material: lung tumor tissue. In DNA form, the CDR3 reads TGTGCCAGCAGTTTAGAGGGGTCGAACACTGAAGCTTTCTTT. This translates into CASSLEGSNTEAFF.